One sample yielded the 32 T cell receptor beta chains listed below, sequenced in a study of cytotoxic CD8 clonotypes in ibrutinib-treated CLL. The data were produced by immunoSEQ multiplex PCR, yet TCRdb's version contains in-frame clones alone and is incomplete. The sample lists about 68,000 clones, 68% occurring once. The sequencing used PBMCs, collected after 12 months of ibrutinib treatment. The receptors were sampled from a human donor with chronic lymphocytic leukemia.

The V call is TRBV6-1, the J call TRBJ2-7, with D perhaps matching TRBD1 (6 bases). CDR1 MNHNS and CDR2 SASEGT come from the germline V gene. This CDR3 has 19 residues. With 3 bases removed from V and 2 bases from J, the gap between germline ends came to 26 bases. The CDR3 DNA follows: TGTGCCAGCAGTGACCACAGGGCTCGGCAAAGGTTAATCCCCTACGAGCAGTACTTC. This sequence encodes CASSDHRARQRLIPYEQYF.

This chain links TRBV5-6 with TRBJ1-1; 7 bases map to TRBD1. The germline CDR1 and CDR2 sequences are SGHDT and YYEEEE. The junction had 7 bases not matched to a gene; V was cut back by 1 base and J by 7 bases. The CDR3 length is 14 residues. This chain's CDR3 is CASSLPQGRFEAFF. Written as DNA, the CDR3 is TGTGCCAGCAGCTTGCCACAGGGGCGGTTTGAAGCTTTCTTT.

CDR3 loop: CASSLSPQGMGYQPQHF. In nucleotides, the CDR3 is TGTGCCAGCAGTTTATCCCCTCAGGGAATGGGCTATCAGCCCCAGCATTTT. V and J are TRBV28 and TRBJ1-5, with D perhaps matching TRBD1 (5 bases). Deletions cut 1 base from V and 5 bases from J, with 18 bases between. The CDR3 loop spans 17 amino acids. The germline V gene has CDR1 MDHEN and CDR2 SYDVKM.

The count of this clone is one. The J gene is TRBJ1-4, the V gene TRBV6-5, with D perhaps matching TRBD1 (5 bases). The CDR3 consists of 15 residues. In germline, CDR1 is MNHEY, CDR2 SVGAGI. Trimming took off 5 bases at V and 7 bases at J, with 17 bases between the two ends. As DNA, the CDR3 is TGTGCCAGCAGTCAACGGGGGGAGATTGGTGAAAAACTGTTTTTT. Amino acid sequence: CASSQRGEIGEKLFF.

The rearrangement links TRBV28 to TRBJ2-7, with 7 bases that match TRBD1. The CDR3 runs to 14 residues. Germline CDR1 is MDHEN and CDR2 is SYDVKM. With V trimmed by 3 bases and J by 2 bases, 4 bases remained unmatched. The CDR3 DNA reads TGTGCCAGCAGTTTTCACGGACAGGCCTACGAGCAGTACTTC. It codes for CASSFHGQAYEQYF.

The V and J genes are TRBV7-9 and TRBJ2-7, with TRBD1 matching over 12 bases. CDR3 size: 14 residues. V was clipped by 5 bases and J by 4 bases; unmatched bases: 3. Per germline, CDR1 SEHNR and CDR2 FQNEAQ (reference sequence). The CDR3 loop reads CASSRDRGRYEQYF. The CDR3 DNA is TGTGCCAGCAGCCGGGACAGGGGGCGATACGAGCAGTACTTC.

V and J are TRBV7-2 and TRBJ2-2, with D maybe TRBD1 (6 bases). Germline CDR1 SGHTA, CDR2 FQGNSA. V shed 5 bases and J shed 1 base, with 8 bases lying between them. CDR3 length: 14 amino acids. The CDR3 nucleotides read TGTGCCAGCAGCACACAGGGGAACACCGGGGAGCTGTTTTTT. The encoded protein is CASSTQGNTGELFF.

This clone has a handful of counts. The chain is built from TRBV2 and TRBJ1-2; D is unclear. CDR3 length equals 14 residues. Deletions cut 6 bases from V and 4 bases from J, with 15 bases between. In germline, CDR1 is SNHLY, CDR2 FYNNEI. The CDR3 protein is CASREDGRSYGYTF. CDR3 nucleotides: TGTGCCAGCAGGGAGGACGGACGATCCTATGGCTACACCTTC. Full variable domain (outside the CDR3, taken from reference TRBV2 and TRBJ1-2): EPEVTQTPSHQVTQMGQEVILRCVPISNHLYFYWYRQILGQKVEFLVSFYNNEISEKSEIFDDQFSVERPDGSNFTLKIRSTKLEDSAMYFCASREDGRSYGYTFGSGTRLTVV.

The CDR3 DNA sequence: TGTGCCAGTAGCAGGACAGGGAGCACCGGGGAGCTGTTTTTT. Protein sequence: CASSRTGSTGELFF. V usage is TRBV19 and J usage is TRBJ2-2; 8 bases align to TRBD1. Trimming at V came to 6 bases and at J to 4 bases, leaving 4 bases not matched to a gene. This CDR3 contains 14 residues. Germline CDR1 is LNHDA and CDR2 is SQIVND (reference sequence).

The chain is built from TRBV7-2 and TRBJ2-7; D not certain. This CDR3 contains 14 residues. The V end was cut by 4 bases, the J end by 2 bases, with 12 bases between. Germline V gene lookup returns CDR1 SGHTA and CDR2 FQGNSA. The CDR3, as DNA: TGTGCCAGCAGCTCCCCCCCCCGCCCCTACGAGCAGTACTTC. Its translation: CASSSPPRPYEQYF.

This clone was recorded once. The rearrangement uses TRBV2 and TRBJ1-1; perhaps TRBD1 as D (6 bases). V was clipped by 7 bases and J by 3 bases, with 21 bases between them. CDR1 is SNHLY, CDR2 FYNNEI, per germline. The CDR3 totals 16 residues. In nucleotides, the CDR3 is TGTGCCAGCAAGGGGCTCGGAGGGGGTTTTGACACTGAAGCTTTCTTT. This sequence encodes CASKGLGGGFDTEAFF.

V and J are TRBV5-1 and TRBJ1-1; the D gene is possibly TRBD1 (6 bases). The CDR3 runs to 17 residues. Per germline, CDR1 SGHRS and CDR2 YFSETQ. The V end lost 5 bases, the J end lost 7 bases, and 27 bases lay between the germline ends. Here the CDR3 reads CASSPGGQGPWSVEAFF. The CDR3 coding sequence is TGCGCCAGCAGTCCGGGGGGCCAAGGCCCTTGGAGTGTTGAAGCTTTCTTT.

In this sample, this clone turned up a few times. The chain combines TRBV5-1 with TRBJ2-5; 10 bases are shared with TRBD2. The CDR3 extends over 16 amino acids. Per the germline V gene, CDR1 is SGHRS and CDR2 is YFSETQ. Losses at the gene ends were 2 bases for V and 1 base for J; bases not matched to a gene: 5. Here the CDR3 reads CASSFGGTSVQETQYF. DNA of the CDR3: TGCGCCAGCAGCTTCGGAGGGACTAGCGTCCAAGAGACCCAGTACTTC.

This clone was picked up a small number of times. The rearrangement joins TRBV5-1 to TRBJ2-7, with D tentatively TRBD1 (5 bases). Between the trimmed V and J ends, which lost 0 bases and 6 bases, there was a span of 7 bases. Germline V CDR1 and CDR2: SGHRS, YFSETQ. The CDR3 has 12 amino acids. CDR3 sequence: CASSLGGSEQYF. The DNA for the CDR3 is TGCGCCAGCAGCTTGGGGGGCTCCGAGCAGTACTTC. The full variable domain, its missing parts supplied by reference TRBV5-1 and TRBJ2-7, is KAGVTQTPRYLIKTRGQQVTLSCSPISGHRSVSWYQQTPGQGLQFLFEYFSETQRNKGNFPGRFSGRQFSNSRSEMNVSTLELGDSALYLCASSLGGSEQYFGPGTRLTVT.

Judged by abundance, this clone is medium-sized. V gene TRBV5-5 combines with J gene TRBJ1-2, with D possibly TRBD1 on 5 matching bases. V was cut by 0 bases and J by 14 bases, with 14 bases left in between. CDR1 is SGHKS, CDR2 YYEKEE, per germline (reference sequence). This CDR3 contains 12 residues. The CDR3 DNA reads TGTGCCAGCAGCTTGGAAGGGGTTAAGGTGACCTTC. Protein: CASSLEGVKVTF.

The CDR3 region is CASSLARGGHRDTQYF. The CDR3 bases are TGTGCCAGCAGCTTAGCGCGTGGGGGGCATAGAGATACGCAGTATTTT. This sequence joins TRBV7-9 and TRBJ2-3, with D perhaps matching TRBD1 or TRBD2 (6 bases each). The CDR3 covers 16 residues. V lost 0 bases and J 5 bases, leaving 15 bases between the germline ends. CDR1 is SEHNR and CDR2 is FQNEAQ in the germline V gene (reference sequence).

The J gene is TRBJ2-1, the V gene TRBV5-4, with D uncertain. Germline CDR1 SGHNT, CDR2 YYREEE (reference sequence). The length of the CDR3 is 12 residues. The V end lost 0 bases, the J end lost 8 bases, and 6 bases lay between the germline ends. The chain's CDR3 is CASSLDHDEQFF. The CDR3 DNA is TGTGCCAGCAGCTTGGACCATGATGAGCAGTTCTTC.

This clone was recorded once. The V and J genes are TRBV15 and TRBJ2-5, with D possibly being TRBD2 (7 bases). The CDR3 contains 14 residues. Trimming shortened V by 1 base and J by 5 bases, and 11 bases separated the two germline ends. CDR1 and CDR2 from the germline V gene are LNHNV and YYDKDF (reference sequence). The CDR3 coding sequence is TGTGCCACCAGCAGAGGGGGGGGCGGGGAGACCCAGTACTTC. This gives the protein CATSRGGGGETQYF.

The CDR3, as DNA: TGCGCCAGCAGCTTGGGAGGCGGGGGTCCCAATGAGCAGTTCTTC. As protein: CASSLGGGGPNEQFF. The chain recombines TRBV5-1 with TRBJ2-1; the match to TRBD2 covers 7 bases. The CDR3 length is 15 residues. Trimming removed 0 bases from V and 6 bases from J; junction bases left unmatched: 6. Germline V gene sequence: CDR1 SGHRS, CDR2 YFSETQ.

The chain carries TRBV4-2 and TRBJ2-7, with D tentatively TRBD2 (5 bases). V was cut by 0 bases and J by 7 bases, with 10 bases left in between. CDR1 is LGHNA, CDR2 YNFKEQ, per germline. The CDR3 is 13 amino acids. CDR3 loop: CASSQDTSGEQYF. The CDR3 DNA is TGTGCCAGCAGCCAAGATACCTCGGGGGAGCAGTACTTC.

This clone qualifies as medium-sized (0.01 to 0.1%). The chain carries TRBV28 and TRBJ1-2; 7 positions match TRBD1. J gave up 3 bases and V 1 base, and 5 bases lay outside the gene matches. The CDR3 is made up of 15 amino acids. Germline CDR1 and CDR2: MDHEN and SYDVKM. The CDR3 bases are TGTGCCAGCAGTTTATACAGGGGTTCCTACTATGGCTACACCTTC. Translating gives CASSLYRGSYYGYTF.

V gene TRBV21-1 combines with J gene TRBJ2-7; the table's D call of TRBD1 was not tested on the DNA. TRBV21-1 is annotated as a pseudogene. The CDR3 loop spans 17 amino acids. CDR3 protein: CASSKIRKALSSYEQYF. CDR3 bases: TGTGCCAGCAGCAAAATCAGGAAGGCCTTAAGCTCCTACGAGCAGTACTTC.

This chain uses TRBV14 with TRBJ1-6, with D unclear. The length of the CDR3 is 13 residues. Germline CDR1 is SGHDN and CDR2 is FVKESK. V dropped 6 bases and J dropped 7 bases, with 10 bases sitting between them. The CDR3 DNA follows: TGTGCCAGCAGTCTCAAGATCAATTCACCCCTCCACTTT. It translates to CASSLKINSPLHF.

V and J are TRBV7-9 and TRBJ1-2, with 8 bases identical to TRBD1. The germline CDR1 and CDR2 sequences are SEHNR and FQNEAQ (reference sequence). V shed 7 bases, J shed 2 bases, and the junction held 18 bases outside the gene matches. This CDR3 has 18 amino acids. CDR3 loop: CASTPIGTGEQENYGYTF. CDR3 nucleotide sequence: TGTGCCAGCACTCCGATTGGGACAGGAGAGCAAGAGAACTATGGCTACACCTTC.

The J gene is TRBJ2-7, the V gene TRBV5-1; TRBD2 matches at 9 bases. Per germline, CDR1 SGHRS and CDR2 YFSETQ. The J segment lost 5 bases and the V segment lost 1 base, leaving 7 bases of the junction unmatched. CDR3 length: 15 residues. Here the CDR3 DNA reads TGCGCCAGCAGCTTGCCTAGCGGGGCTGTCGACGAGCAGTACTTC. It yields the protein CASSLPSGAVDEQYF. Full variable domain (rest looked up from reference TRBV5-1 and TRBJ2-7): KAGVTQTPRYLIKTRGQQVTLSCSPISGHRSVSWYQQTPGQGLQFLFEYFSETQRNKGNFPGRFSGRQFSNSRSEMNVSTLELGDSALYLCASSLPSGAVDEQYFGPGTRLTVT.

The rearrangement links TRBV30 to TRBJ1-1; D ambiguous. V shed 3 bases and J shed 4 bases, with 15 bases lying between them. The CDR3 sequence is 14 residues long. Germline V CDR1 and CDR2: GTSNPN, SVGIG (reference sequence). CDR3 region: CAWRKGHGPTEAFF. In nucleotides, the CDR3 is TGTGCCTGGAGGAAGGGCCACGGCCCCACTGAAGCTTTCTTT. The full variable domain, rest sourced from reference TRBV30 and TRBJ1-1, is SQTIHQWPATLVQPVGSPLSLECTVEGTSNPNLYWYRQAAGRGLQLLFYSVGIGQISSEVPQNLSASRPQDRQFILSSKKLLLSDSGFYLCAWRKGHGPTEAFFGQGTRLTVV.

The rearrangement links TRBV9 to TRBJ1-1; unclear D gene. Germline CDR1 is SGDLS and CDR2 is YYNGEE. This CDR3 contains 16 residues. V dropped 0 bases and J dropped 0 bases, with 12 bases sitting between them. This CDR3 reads CASSVVGFGLNTEAFF. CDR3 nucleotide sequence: TGTGCCAGCAGCGTAGTAGGGTTCGGGTTGAACACTGAAGCTTTCTTT.

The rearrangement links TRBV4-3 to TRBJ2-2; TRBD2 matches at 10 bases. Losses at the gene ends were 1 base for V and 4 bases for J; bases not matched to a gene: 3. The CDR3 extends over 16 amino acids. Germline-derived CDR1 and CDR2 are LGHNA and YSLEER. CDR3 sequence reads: CASSQAASGGTGELFF. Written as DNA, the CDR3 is TGCGCCAGCAGCCAAGCGGCTAGCGGGGGCACCGGGGAGCTGTTTTTT.

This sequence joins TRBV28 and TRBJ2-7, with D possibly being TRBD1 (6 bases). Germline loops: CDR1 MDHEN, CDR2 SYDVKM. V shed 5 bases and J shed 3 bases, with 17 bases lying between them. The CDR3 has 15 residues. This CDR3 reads CASSGGPGRLYEQYF. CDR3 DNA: TGTGCCAGCAGTGGGGGCCCGGGCAGGCTCTACGAGCAGTACTTC.

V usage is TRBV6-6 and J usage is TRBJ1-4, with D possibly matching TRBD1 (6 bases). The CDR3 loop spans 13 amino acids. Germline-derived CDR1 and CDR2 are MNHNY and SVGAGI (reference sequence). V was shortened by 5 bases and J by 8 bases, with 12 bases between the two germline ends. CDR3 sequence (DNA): TGTGCCAGCAGTAGGGGGGGGGACGAAAAACTGTTTTTT. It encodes CASSRGGDEKLFF.

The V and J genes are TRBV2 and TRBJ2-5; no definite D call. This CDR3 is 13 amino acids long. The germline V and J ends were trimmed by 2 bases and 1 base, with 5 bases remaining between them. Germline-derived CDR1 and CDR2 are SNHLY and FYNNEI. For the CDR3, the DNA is TGTGCCAGCAGTGAACTGTCCCAAGAGACCCAGTACTTC. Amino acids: CASSELSQETQYF. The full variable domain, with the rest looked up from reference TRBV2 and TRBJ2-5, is EPEVTQTPSHQVTQMGQEVILRCVPISNHLYFYWYRQILGQKVEFLVSFYNNEISEKSEIFDDQFSVERPDGSNFTLKIRSTKLEDSAMYFCASSELSQETQYFGPGTRLLVL.

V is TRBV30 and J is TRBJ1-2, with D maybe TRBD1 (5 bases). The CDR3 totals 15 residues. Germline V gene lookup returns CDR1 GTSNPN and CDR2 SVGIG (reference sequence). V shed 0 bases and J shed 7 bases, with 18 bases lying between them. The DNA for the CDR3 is TGTGCCTGGAGTGTGGGGGATGTTTATGAGAGTGGCTACACCTTC. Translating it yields CAWSVGDVYESGYTF.